The 6 T cell receptor beta chains reported below all come from one sample, sequenced in a study of T cell responses to AZD1222 COVID-19 vaccine. The method was immunoSEQ multiplex PCR; TCRdb's version includes in-frame clones alone and lacks a portion of them. The sample gives around 95,000 clones, about 87% of which show up once; around 1.8% is in the top ten. The input for sequencing was peripheral blood, taken on day 0 of AZD1222 vaccination. The receptor set was obtained from an adult in good health.

The chain combines TRBV27 with TRBJ1-2; D remains unclear. The V end was cut by 0 bases, the J end by 6 bases, with 14 bases between. The CDR3 is made up of 15 amino acids. Germline lookup yields CDR1 MNHEY and CDR2 SMNVEV (reference sequence). The CDR3 DNA sequence: TGTGCCAGCAGTTTATCTAACGGGCCGATCGATGGCTACACCTTC. Its protein is CASSLSNGPIDGYTF.

The CDR3, as DNA: TGTGCCAGCAGGGAGACCGTAAGCTCCTACAATGAGCAGTTCTTC. As protein: CASRETVSSYNEQFF. This chain uses TRBV5-4 with TRBJ2-1; D remains unclear. The CDR3 is made up of 15 amino acids. Trimming pared 5 bases from V and 0 bases from J, leaving 12 bases between. Germline CDR1 reads SGHNT; CDR2 reads YYREEE (reference sequence).

V gene TRBV12-3 or TRBV12-4 combines with J gene TRBJ1-1, with D possibly being TRBD1 (5 bases). V was pared by 2 bases and J by 5 bases, with 9 bases between. This CDR3 contains 13 residues. The CDR3 loop is CASSLSGRTEAFF. The CDR3 DNA sequence: TGTGCCAGCAGTTTATCGGGGCGAACTGAAGCTTTCTTT.

The J gene is TRBJ2-3, the V gene TRBV18, with TRBD2 as a possible D gene (5 bases). The germline CDR1 and CDR2 sequences are KGHSH and LQKENI. Trimming left V 0 bases short and J 2 bases short, with 12 bases between. This CDR3 has 16 amino acids. The CDR3: CASSPPGRTDTDTQYF. CDR3 DNA: TGTGCCAGCTCACCACCAGGGCGGACTGACACAGATACGCAGTATTTT.

The CDR3 spells CAISEVWEVPFF. In nucleotides, the CDR3 is TGTGCCATCAGTGAGGTCTGGGAAGTACCGTTCTTC. The chain recombines TRBV10-3 with TRBJ2-1, with unresolved D. The CDR3 is made up of 12 amino acids. Germline values: CDR1 ENHRY, CDR2 SYGVKD. V lost 2 bases and J lost 15, with 14 bases in between.

V and J are TRBV3-1 (or the pseudogene TRBV3-2) and TRBJ1-2; D remains ambiguous. The CDR3 covers 9 residues. V was cut by 8 bases and J by 8 bases, with 6 bases left in between. Germline V gene lookup returns CDR1 LGHDT and CDR2 YNNKEL (reference sequence). CDR3 residues: CASGSGYTF. CDR3 sequence (DNA): TGTGCCAGCGGGTCGGGCTACACCTTC.